This T cell receptor (beta chain) was obtained from a study of Ad26.COV2.S vaccination and SARS-CoV-2 variants. The treatment is: 19 received Ad26.COV2.S at low or high dose, single or two shots; about 5 received placebo; per-sample allocation not given. Vaccine and placebo recipients were sampled on day 63 after the first injection. Trimming shortened V by 3 bases and J by 2 bases, and 10 bases separated the two germline ends. Germline CDR1 MGHRA, CDR2 YSYEKL. The CDR3 has 14 residues. This table comes from immunoSEQ multiplex PCR, and its TCRdb copy is limited to in-frame clones, with some not included. Counted here are 330,000 or so clones, 90% occurring once; the ten biggest clones make up around 5.5%.

The sequence derives from a person aged 18-60 years who received the Ad26.COV2.S COVID-19 vaccine or a placebo. The chain uses TRBV4-1 and TRBJ2-5; perhaps TRBD1 as D (6 bases). The starting material was peripheral blood, obtained in a trial of Ad26.COV2.S vaccine versus placebo. This chain's CDR3 is CASSQLGGQETQYF. Written as DNA, the CDR3 is TGCGCCAGCAGCCAGTTAGGGGGACAAGAGACCCAGTACTTC.